The source of this T cell receptor beta chain is a study of T cell changes during pregnancy in multiple sclerosis. This CDR3 contains 14 residues. V lost 5 bases and J lost 1, with 12 bases in between. CDR1 is SGHNT and CDR2 is YENEEA in the germline V gene. Method: immunoSEQ multiplex PCR; TCRdb's copy keeps in-frame clones and lacks some. Here the sample spans some 70,000 clones, under 90% being singletons. The chain combines TRBV11-3 with TRBJ2-7; D is possibly TRBD2 (5 bases). The specimen was peripheral blood, collected after pregnancy. The source is a female donor in good health, enrolled as a control in a pregnancy study. CDR3 in amino acids: CASSSVERSYEQYF. In nucleotides, the CDR3 is TGTGCCAGCAGCAGTGTGGAGCGGTCCTACGAGCAGTACTTC.